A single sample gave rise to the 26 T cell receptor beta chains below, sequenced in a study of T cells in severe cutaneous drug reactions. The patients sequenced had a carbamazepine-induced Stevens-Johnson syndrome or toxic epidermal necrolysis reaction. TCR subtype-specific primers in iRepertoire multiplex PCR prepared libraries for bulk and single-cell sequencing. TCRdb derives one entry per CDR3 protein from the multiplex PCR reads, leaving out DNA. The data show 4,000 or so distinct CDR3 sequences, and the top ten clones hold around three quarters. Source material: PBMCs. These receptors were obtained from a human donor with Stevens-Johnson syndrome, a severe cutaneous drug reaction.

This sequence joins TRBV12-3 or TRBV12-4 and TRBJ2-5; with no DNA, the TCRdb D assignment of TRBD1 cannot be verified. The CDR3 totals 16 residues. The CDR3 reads CASSGHEGQGQETQYF.

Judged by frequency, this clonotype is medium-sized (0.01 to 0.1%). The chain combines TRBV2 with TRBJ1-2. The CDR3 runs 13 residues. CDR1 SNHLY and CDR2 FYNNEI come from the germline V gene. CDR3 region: CASSDRMRYGYTF.

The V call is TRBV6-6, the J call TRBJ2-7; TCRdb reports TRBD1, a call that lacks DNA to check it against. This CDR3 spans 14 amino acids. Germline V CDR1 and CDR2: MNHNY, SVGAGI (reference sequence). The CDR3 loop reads CASSYPPEHYEQYF.

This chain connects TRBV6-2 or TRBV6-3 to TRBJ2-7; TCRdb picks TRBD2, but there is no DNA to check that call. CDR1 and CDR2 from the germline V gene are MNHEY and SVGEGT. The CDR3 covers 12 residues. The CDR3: CASSYRAGVLYF.

The CDR3 here is CAPTSGRRGDTQYF. This sequence joins TRBV4-2 and TRBJ2-3; TCRdb's D gene call, TRBD2, goes unchecked for lack of DNA. The CDR3 runs 14 residues. Germline CDR1 and CDR2: LGHNA and YNFKEQ.

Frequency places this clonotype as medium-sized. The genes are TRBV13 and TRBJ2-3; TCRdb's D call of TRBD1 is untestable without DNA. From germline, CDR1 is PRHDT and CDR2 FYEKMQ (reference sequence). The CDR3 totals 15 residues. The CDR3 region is CASSPAGQPTDTQYF. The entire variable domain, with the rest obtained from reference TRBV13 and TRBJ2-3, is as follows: AAGVIQSPRHLIKEKRETATLKCYPIPRHDTVYWYQQGPGQDPQFLISFYEKMQSDKGSIPDRFSAQQFSDYHSELNMSSLELGDSALYFCASSPAGQPTDTQYFGPGTRLTVL.

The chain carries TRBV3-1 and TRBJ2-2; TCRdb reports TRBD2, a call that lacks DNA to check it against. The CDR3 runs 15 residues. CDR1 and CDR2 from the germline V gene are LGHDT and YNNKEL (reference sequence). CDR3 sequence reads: CASRLAGMNTGELFF. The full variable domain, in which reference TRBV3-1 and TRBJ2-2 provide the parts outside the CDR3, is DTAVSQTPKYLVTQMGNDKSIKCEQNLGHDTMYWYKQDSKKFLKIMFSYNNKELIINETVPNRFSPKSPDKAHLNLHINSLELGDSAVYFCASRLAGMNTGELFFGEGSRLTVL.

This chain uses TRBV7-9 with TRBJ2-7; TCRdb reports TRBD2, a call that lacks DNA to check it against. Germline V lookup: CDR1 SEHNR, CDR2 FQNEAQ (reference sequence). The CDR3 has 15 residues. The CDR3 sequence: CASSLSGAGDHEQYF.

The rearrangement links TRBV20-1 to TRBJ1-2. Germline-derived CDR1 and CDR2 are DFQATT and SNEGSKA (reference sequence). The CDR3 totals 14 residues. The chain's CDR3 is CSARDRLRNYGYTF.

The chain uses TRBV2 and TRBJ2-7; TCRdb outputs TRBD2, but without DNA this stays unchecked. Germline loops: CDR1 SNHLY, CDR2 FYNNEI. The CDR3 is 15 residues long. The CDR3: CASSGTGTSGRSGYF.

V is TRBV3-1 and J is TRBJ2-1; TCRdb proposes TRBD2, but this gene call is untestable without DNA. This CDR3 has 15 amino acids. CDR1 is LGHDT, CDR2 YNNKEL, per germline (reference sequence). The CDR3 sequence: CASSPPGLAGYEQFF.

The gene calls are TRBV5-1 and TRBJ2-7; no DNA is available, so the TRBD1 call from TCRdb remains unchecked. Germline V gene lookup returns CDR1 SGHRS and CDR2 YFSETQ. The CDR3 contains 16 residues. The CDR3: CASSRGQGAISYEQYF.

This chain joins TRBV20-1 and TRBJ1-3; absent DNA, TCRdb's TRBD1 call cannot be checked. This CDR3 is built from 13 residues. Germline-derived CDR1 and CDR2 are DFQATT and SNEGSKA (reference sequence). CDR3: CSAPPQGENTIYF.

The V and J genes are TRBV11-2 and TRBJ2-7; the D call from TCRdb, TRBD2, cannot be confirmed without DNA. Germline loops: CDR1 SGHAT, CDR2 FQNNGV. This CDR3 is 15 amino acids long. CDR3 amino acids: CASSSLAGGPYEQYF. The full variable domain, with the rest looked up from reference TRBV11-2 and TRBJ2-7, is EAGVAQSPRYKIIEKRQSVAFWCNPISGHATLYWYQQILGQGPKLLIQFQNNGVVDDSQLPKDRFSAERLKGVDSTLKIQPAKLEDSAVYLCASSSLAGGPYEQYFGPGTRLTVT.

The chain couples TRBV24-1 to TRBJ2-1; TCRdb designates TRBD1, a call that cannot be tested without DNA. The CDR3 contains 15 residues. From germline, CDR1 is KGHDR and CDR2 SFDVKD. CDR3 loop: CATSDRTGPGHEQFF.

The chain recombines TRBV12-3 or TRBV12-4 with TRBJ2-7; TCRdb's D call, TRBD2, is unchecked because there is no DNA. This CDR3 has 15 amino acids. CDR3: CASSFLAGLSYEQYF.

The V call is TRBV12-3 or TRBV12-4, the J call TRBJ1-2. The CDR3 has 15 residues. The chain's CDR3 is CASSFSSGPLIGYTF.

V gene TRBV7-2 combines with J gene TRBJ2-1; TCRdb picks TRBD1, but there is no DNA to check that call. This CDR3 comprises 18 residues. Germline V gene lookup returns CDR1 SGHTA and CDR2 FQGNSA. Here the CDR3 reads CASSFKVGGGSTYNEQFF.

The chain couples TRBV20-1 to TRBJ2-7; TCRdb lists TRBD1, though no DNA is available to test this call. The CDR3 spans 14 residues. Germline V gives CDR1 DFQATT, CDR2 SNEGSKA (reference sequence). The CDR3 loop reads CSAEALGQPYEQYF.

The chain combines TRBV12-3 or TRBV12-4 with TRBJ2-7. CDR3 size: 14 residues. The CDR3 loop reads CASSLAGDGYEQYF.

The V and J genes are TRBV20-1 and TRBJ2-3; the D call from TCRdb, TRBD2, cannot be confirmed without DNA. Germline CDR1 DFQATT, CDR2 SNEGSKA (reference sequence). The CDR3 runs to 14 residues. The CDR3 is CSASWREGTDTQYF.

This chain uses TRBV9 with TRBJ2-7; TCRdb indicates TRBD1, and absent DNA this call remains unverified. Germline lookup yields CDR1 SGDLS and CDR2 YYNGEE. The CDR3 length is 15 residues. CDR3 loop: CASSPTSAPGPEQYF.

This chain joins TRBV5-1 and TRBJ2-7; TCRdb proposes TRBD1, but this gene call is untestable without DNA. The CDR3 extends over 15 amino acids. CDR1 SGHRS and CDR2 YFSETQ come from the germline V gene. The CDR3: CASSRREADSYEQYF.

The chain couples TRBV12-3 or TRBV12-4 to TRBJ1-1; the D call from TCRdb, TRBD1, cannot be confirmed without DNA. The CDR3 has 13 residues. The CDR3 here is CASRLGQGAEAFF.

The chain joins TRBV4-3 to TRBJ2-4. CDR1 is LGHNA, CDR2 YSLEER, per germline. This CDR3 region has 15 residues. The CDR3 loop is CASSQVSGAKNIQYF.

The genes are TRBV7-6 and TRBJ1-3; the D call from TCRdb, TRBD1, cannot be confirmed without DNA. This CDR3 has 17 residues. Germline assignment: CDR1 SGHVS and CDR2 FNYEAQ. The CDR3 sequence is CASSLRDTLSSGNTIYF.